This entry lists 5 T cell receptor beta chains sequenced from one sample in a study of human T cells and chemical hapten exposure. Indicated time point: patch test 1, 2 weeks after DPC sensitization. Treatment defined: therapeutic diphenylcyclopropenone sensitization with weekly scalp DPC. Via MiXCR, TCRdb re-called the RACE reads, giving one row per CDR3 protein. The sample records approximately 82,000 distinct CDR3 sequences, about 10% being singletons. The sample in question was whole blood, obtained in connection with sensitization to the hapten diphenylcyclopropenone (DPC). Receptor source: a man aged 40-49 years with alopecia areata. Some clones in this sample may be carry-over from other donors' samples.

This clonotype turned up a few times. The DNA for the CDR3 is TGTGCCAGCAACCTGGGACTAGCGGAGAACAATGAGCAGTTCTTC. This sequence encodes CASNLGLAENNEQFF. The chain uses TRBV11-1 and TRBJ2-1, with TRBD2 matching 11 bases. The CDR3 extends over 15 amino acids. The V gene's germline CDR1 is SGHAT and CDR2 FQDESV (reference sequence). V trimming: 7 bases; J trimming: 5 bases; junction bases outside the gene matches: 7.

This clonotype appeared a few times. The gene calls are TRBV3-1 and TRBJ2-5, with 11 bases that match TRBD2. The V and J ends lost 0 bases and 4 bases, in that order; junction bases with no gene match: 4. The V gene's germline CDR1 is LGHDT and CDR2 YNNKEL (reference sequence). This CDR3 spans 16 amino acids. CDR3 in amino acids: CASSQELAGVRETQYF. The CDR3 DNA follows: TGTGCCAGCAGCCAAGAACTAGCGGGAGTCAGAGAGACCCAGTACTTC.

Only a few counts were recorded for this clonotype. The V and J genes are TRBV24-1 and TRBJ2-3; TRBD2 matches 7 bases. J gave up 0 bases and V 7 bases, and 6 bases lay outside the gene matches. Germline V gene data show CDR1 as KGHDR and CDR2 as SFDVKD. This CDR3 is 15 amino acids long. Here the CDR3 DNA reads TGTGCCACCAGGCGAGGGGAGGGCAGCACAGATACGCAGTATTTT. It is translated as CATRRGEGSTDTQYF.

The chain joins TRBV30 to TRBJ2-7; D perhaps matches TRBD2 (5 bases). V was pared by 0 bases and J by 0 bases, with 9 bases between. Germline V gene data show CDR1 as GTSNPN and CDR2 as SVGIG (reference sequence). This CDR3 is built from 14 residues. The CDR3 here is CAWSVLLASYEQYF. CDR3 bases: TGTGCCTGGAGTGTATTGCTAGCCTCCTACGAGCAGTACTTC.

This clonotype has only a few counts. The rearrangement uses TRBV7-2 and TRBJ2-3; no clear D gene. Germline V CDR1 and CDR2: SGHTA, FQGNSA. The CDR3 loop spans 14 amino acids. Between the trimmed V and J ends, which lost 4 bases and 4 bases, there was a span of 12 bases. The CDR3 DNA sequence: TGTGCCAGCAGCTCACGAGAATACTCAGATACGCAGTATTTT. As protein: CASSSREYSDTQYF. The full variable domain, its missing parts supplied by reference TRBV7-2 and TRBJ2-3, is GAGVSQSPSNKVTEKGKDVELRCDPISGHTALYWYRQSLGQGLEFLIYFQGNSAPDKSGLPSDRFSAERTGGSVSTLTIQRTQQEDSAVYLCASSSREYSDTQYFGPGTRLTVL.